There are many counts of the clone carrying this T cell receptor (beta chain). TCRdb itself ran the 5' RACE reads through MiXCR, one entry per CDR3 protein. The sample gives approximately 250,000 distinct CDR3 sequences, over 7% of which show up once; around 4.4% is in the top ten. Trimming took off 4 bases at V and 5 bases at J, with 14 bases between the two ends. The CDR3 sequence is 14 residues long. In germline, CDR1 is SGHRS, CDR2 YFSETQ. These data originate in a study of CD8 T cells in ankylosing spondylitis. This clonotype was sampled from a female donor with ankylosing spondylitis or in good health (not recorded which). The source material was blood, either unsorted or a sorted T cell fraction (not recorded which). The rearrangement uses TRBV5-1 and TRBJ2-3; possibly TRBD2 for D (7 bases). CDR3 loop: CASSGRGAGDTQYF. CDR3 nucleotides: TGCGCCAGCAGCGGCCGGGGGGCGGGAGATACGCAGTATTTT.